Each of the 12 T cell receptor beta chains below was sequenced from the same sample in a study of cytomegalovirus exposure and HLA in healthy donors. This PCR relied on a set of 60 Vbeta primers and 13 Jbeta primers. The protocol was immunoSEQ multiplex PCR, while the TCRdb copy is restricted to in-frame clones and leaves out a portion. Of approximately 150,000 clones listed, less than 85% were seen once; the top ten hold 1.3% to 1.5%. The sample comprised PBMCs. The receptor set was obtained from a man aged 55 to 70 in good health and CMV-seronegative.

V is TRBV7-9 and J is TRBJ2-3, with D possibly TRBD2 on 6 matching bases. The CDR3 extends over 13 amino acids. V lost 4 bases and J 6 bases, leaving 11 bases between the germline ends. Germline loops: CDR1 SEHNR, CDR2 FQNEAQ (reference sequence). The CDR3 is CASSWGEWDTQYF. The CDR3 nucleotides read TGTGCCAGCAGCTGGGGGGAGTGGGATACGCAGTATTTT.

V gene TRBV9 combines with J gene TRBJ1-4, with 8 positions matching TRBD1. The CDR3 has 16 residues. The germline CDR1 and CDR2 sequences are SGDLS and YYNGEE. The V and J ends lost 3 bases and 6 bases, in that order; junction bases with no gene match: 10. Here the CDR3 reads CASSASGTGWDEKLFF. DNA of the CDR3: TGTGCCAGCAGCGCCTCAGGGACAGGATGGGATGAAAAACTGTTTTTT.

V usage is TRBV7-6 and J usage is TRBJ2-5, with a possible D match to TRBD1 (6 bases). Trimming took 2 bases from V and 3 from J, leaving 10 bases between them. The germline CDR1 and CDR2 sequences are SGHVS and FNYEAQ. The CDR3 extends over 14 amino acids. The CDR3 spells CASSLLGQKETQYF. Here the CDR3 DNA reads TGTGCCAGCAGCTTATTAGGACAGAAAGAGACCCAGTACTTC.

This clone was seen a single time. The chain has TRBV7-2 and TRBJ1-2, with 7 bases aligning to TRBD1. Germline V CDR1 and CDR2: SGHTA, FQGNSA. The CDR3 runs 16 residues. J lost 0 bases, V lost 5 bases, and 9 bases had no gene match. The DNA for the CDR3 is TGTGCCAGCAGCACTTACCGGGACAGCACTAACTATGGCTACACCTTC. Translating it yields CASSTYRDSTNYGYTF. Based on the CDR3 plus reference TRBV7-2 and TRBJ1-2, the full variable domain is GAGVSQSPSNKVTEKGKDVELRCDPISGHTALYWYRQSLGQGLEFLIYFQGNSAPDKSGLPSDRFSAERTGGSVSTLTIQRTQQEDSAVYLCASSTYRDSTNYGYTFGSGTRLTVV.

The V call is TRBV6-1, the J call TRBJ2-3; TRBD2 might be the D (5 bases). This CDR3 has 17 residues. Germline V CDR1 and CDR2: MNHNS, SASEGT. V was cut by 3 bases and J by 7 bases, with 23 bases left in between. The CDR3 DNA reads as TGTGCCAGCAGTGAGACCCACGGGGTATGGGATCCCTATACGCAGTATTTT. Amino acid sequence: CASSETHGVWDPYTQYF.

The CDR3 loop reads CASGLVGRVETQYF. The CDR3 DNA reads TGTGCTAGTGGTTTGGTGGGCAGGGTAGAGACCCAGTACTTC. The V call is TRBV12-5, the J call TRBJ2-5, with D possibly TRBD1 on 5 matching bases. V lost 0 bases and J 4 bases, leaving 9 bases between the germline ends. This CDR3 is built from 14 residues. CDR1 and CDR2 (germline): LGHNT, FRNRAP.

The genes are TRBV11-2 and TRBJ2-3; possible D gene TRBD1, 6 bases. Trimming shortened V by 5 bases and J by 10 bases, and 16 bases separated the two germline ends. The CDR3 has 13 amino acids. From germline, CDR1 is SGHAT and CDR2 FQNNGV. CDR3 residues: CASSHGGGIAQYF. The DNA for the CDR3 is TGTGCCAGCAGCCACGGTGGGGGCATTGCGCAGTATTTT. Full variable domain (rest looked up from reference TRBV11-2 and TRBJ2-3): EAGVAQSPRYKIIEKRQSVAFWCNPISGHATLYWYQQILGQGPKLLIQFQNNGVVDDSQLPKDRFSAERLKGVDSTLKIQPAKLEDSAVYLCASSHGGGIAQYFGPGTRLTVL.

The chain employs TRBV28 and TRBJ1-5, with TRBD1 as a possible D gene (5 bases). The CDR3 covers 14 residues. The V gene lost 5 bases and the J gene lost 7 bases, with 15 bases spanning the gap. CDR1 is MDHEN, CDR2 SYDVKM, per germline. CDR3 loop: CASSPGLLPQPQHF. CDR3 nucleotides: TGTGCCAGCAGTCCGGGACTGTTACCCCAGCCCCAGCATTTT.

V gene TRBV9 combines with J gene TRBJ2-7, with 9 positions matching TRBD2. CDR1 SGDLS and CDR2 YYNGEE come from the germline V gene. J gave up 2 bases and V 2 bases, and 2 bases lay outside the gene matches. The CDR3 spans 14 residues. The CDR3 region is CASSVGLAPYEQYF. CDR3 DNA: TGTGCCAGCAGCGTGGGACTAGCTCCCTACGAGCAGTACTTC.

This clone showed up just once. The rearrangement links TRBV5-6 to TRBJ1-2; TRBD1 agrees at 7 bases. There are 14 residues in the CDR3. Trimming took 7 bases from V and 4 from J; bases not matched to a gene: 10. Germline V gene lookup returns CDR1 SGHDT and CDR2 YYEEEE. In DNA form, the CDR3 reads TGTGCCAGCCACCGGACAGGTCAGGGCTATGGCTACACCTTC. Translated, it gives CASHRTGQGYGYTF.

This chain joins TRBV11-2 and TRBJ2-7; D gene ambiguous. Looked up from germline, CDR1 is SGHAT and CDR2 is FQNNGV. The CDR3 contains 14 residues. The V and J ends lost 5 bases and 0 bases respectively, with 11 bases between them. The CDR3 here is CASSPPPGSYEQYF. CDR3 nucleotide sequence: TGTGCCAGCAGCCCACCGCCAGGCTCCTACGAGCAGTACTTC.

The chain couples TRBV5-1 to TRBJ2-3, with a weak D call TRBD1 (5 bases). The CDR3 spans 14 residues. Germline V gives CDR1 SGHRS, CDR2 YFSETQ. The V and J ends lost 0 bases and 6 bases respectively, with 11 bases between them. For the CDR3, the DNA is TGCGCCAGCAGCTTGGAAGGGGCGTCTGATACGCAGTATTTT. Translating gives CASSLEGASDTQYF.